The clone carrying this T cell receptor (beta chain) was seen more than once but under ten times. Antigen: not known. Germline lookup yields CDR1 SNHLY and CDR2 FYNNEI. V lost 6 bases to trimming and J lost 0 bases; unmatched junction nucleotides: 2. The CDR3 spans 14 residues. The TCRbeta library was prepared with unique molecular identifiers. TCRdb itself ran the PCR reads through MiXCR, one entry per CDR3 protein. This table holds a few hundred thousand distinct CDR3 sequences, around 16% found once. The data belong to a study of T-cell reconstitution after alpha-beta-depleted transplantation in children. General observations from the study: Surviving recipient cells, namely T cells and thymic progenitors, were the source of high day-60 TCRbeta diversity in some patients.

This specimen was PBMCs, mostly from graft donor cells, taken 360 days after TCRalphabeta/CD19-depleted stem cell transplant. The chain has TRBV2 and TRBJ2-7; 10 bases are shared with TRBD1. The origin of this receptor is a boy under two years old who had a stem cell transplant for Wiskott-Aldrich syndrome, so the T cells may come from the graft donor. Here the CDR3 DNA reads TGTGCCAGCAGAGACAGGGGGCACTCCTACGAGCAGTACTTC. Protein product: CASRDRGHSYEQYF.